These 29 T cell receptor beta chains were all obtained from the same sample, sequenced in a study of CD4 and CD8 cells across lung adenocarcinoma regions. TCRdb reprocessed the PCR reads with MiXCR, giving one entry per CDR3 protein. The top ten hold approximately 84% of the sample, which has 5,200 or so distinct CDR3 sequences, almost 50% seen once. The sequenced sample was CD8+ T cells from the margin of a lung tumor. These receptors all come from a male donor with lung adenocarcinoma. The CD4 and CD8 labels of this study may be unreliable.

This clonotype was observed many times. The chain is built from TRBV12-3 or TRBV12-4 and TRBJ2-1; TRBD2 matches 9 bases. Unmatched junction bases numbered 10, after V lost 4 bases and J lost 6 bases. The CDR3 runs 16 residues. The CDR3 loop reads CASSWGTGLAGNEQFF. CDR3 sequence (DNA): TGTGCCAGCAGTTGGGGGACGGGACTAGCTGGCAATGAGCAGTTCTTC.

The genes are TRBV27 and TRBJ1-1, with TRBD1 identical over 11 bases. The CDR3 is made up of 16 amino acids. CDR1 is MNHEY, CDR2 SMNVEV, per germline (reference sequence). V gave up 5 bases and J gave up 7 bases; unmatched junction bases: 12. This CDR3 reads CASSGFTGQGGREAFF. CDR3 bases: TGTGCCAGCAGTGGATTTACGGGACAGGGGGGACGTGAAGCTTTCTTT.

This clonotype appeared a few times. Here the CDR3 DNA reads TGTGCCACCCACCCCCCCAACCGGCTCTCCTACGAGCAGTTCTTC. The encoded protein is CATHPPNRLSYEQFF. The chain recombines TRBV24-1 with TRBJ2-3; D gene unclear. The end of the DNA fits TRBJ2-1 better, so the J call may be wrong. CDR1 KGHDR and CDR2 SFDVKD come from the germline V gene. This CDR3 has 15 amino acids.

The V call is TRBV10-3, the J call TRBJ2-1, with D perhaps matching TRBD1 (5 bases). Germline V CDR1 and CDR2: ENHRY, SYGVKD. The CDR3 is made up of 16 amino acids. Trimming removed 2 bases at V and 10 bases at J, with 21 bases between. The CDR3 nucleotides read TGTGCCATCAGTGAGAGAGAGACCCAGGGCTCCTACGAGCAGTTCTTC. Amino acids: CAISERETQGSYEQFF.

By frequency in the sample, this clonotype is medium-sized (0.01 to 0.1%). This rearrangement joins TRBV6-1 to TRBJ2-7; the match to TRBD2 covers 13 bases. The CDR3 totals 18 residues. Germline V gives CDR1 MNHNS, CDR2 SASEGT. The junction had 10 bases not matched to a gene; V was cut back by 4 bases and J by 1 base. CDR3 in amino acids: CASSVGLAGAVYSYEQYF. CDR3 nucleotide sequence: TGTGCCAGCAGTGTAGGACTAGCGGGGGCTGTCTATTCCTACGAGCAGTACTTC.

The rearrangement uses TRBV29-1 and TRBJ2-5; D not certain. Trimming removed 2 bases at V and 5 bases at J, with 12 bases between. This CDR3 has 13 residues. Looked up from germline, CDR1 is SQVTM and CDR2 is ANQGSEA. CDR3 coding DNA: TGCAGCGTTGAATACAGTTCGTGGGAGACCCAGTACTTC. Protein sequence: CSVEYSSWETQYF.

This clonotype was observed at least ten times. The V and J genes are TRBV6-5 and TRBJ2-7, with D perhaps matching TRBD1 (7 bases). Germline V gives CDR1 MNHEY, CDR2 SVGAGI. The CDR3 length is 17 residues. Deletions cut 0 bases from V and 1 base from J, with 16 bases between. The chain's CDR3 is CASSYSGRGRTSYEQYF. CDR3 DNA: TGTGCCAGCAGTTACTCGGGCAGGGGGAGGACTTCCTACGAGCAGTACTTC.

V usage is TRBV10-1 and J usage is TRBJ2-3, with D tentatively TRBD2 (6 bases). The J call is doubtful: the DNA matches TRBJ2-7 better. Germline CDR1 reads WNHNN; CDR2 reads SYGVQD (reference sequence). CDR3 length equals 15 residues. CDR3 sequence (DNA): TGCGCCAGCGCGGCGGGGCCGGGAGTGGCAGATATGCAGTACTTC. It yields the protein CASAAGPGVADMQYF.

The sample holds a few counts of this clonotype. This chain connects TRBV27 to TRBJ2-3; maybe TRBD1 (6 bases). V was clipped by 2 bases and J by 2 bases, with 14 bases between them. This CDR3 has 16 residues. Germline CDR1 is MNHEY and CDR2 is SMNVEV (reference sequence). The CDR3 sequence: CASSLIGTLLTDTQYF. The CDR3 DNA sequence: TGTGCCAGCAGTTTAATCGGGACACTCCTCACAGATACGCAGTATTTT.

The J gene is TRBJ1-4, the V gene TRBV14; 8 bases are a match to TRBD1. CDR1 is SGHDN, CDR2 FVKESK, per germline. The CDR3 spans 15 residues. The V segment lost 5 bases and the J segment 3 bases; nucleotides outside the gene matches: 5. CDR3 sequence: CASSYDRGANEKLFF. The CDR3 DNA follows: TGTGCCAGCAGCTACGACAGGGGCGCTAATGAAAAACTGTTTTTT.

The V gene is TRBV23-1, the J gene TRBJ2-1; TRBD2 matches at 7 bases. TRBV23-1 is an open reading frame, and its role is uncertain. Trimming at V came to 2 bases and at J to 12 bases, leaving 1 base not matched to a gene. CDR3 length equals 11 residues. The CDR3 DNA is TGCGCCAGCAGTCAAGGCGGGGGGCAGTTCTTC. The encoded protein is CASSQGGGQFF.

CDR3 amino acids: CASSNRGANEQFF. The DNA of the CDR3 is TGTGCCAGCAGCAACAGGGGAGCCAATGAGCAGTTCTTC. The chain has TRBV27 and TRBJ2-1; 7 bases align to TRBD1. The V segment lost 6 bases and the J segment 6 bases; nucleotides outside the gene matches: 5. Germline V gives CDR1 MNHEY, CDR2 SMNVEV (reference sequence). The CDR3 is 13 residues long.

V is TRBV20-1 and J is TRBJ2-1, with no clear D. The DNA matches TRBJ2-5 better at its end, which makes the J call doubtful. Germline loops: CDR1 DFQATT, CDR2 SNEGSKA (reference sequence). The CDR3 contains 14 residues. The CDR3 nucleotides are TGCAGTGCCACGAAGCGAGCGACCGGAGAGACCCAGTACTTC. Protein product: CSATKRATGETQYF.

The table lists this clonotype with many counts. The rearrangement uses TRBV6-1 and TRBJ1-1; 9 bases are a match to TRBD1. V was clipped by 8 bases and J by 0 bases; unmatched bases: 7. Germline V gene sequence: CDR1 MNHNS, CDR2 SASEGT. The CDR3 has 15 residues. Here the CDR3 DNA reads TGTGCCAGCGCCGGGACAGGGTTTATGAACACTGAAGCTTTCTTT. Amino acid sequence: CASAGTGFMNTEAFF.

This chain joins TRBV3-1 and TRBJ2-5, with TRBD2 matching 9 bases. The end of the DNA is better explained by TRBJ2-7, so the J call may be wrong. Germline assignment: CDR1 LGHDT and CDR2 YNNKEL (reference sequence). CDR3 length equals 15 residues. Here the CDR3 DNA reads TGTGCCAGCAGCCAGCCGGGACTAGCCTCCTACGAGCAGTACTTC. This encodes CASSQPGLASYEQYF.

This clonotype has just a few counts. Here the CDR3 DNA reads TGTGCCAGCAGTGGGGGGCCTTCCACGGGGGGGGGCGGGGAGCTGTTTTTT. Its translation is CASSGGPSTGGGGELFF. The rearrangement links TRBV6-1 to TRBJ2-2; 8 bases agree with TRBD2. Germline-derived CDR1 and CDR2 are MNHNS and SASEGT. V lost 4 bases, J lost 7 bases, and 14 bases stayed unmatched. This CDR3 has 17 amino acids.

The CDR3 coding sequence is TGTGCCAGCAGGGACCTAGCCCGGGGGATCTCCTACGAGCAGTACTTC. Its protein product is CASRDLARGISYEQYF. V and J are TRBV6-1 and TRBJ2-7; a weak D match, TRBD2 (6 bases). V dropped 6 bases and J dropped 0 bases, with 18 bases sitting between them. The V gene's germline CDR1 is MNHNS and CDR2 SASEGT. The CDR3 has 16 residues.

This clonotype has at least ten counts. V usage is TRBV6-1 and J usage is TRBJ1-1; unclear D gene. V was pared by 6 bases and J by 7 bases, with 18 bases between. From germline, CDR1 is MNHNS and CDR2 SASEGT. The CDR3 totals 14 residues. CDR3 bases: TGTGCCAGCAGGGGGAGAGGGAGGTGGGGTGAAGCTTTCTTT. The encoded protein is CASRGRGRWGEAFF.

The rearrangement uses TRBV5-1 and TRBJ2-3; D may be TRBD1 (5 bases). The CDR3 loop spans 15 amino acids. Germline CDR1 SGHRS, CDR2 YFSETQ. Trimming left V 0 bases short and J 4 bases short, with 12 bases between. The CDR3 nucleotides read TGCGCCAGCAGCTTGGCCATGACAGAAGCAGATACGCAGTATTTT. Amino acid sequence: CASSLAMTEADTQYF.

This clonotype is medium-sized. The chain employs TRBV6-1 and TRBJ2-5, with TRBD1 identical over 11 bases. The last part of the DNA fits TRBJ2-7 better; the J call may be wrong. The CDR3 contains 15 residues. Germline assignment: CDR1 MNHNS and CDR2 SASEGT. The CDR3: CASSPGQGAQTEQYF. CDR3 nucleotide sequence: TGTGCCAGCAGCCCCGGACAGGGGGCGCAGACCGAGCAGTACTTC.

About this clonotype itself: Likely a read error: the CDR3 ends without its conserved phenylalanine or tryptophan. Because the CDR3's place on the DNA is in doubt, the DNA is left out and the CDR3 is given as listed by TCRdb. The genes are TRBV29-1 and TRBJ2-5; the D call of TRBD1 is as the table states it, not checked on the DNA. The CDR3 region is 20 residues in length, termini included. Per the germline V gene, CDR1 is SQVTM and CDR2 is ANQGSEA. CDR3 sequence reads: CSWEIQQPPGHGGAKLCTGH.

This rearrangement joins TRBV12-3 or TRBV12-4 to TRBJ2-3; D unresolved. The length of the CDR3 is 15 residues. Trimming pared 5 bases from V and 0 bases from J, leaving 12 bases between. In nucleotides, the CDR3 is TGTGCCAGCAGTGCAGACCAGATAAGCACAGATACGCAGTATTTT. Translating gives CASSADQISTDTQYF.

This clonotype was counted ten times or more. Here the CDR3 reads CASSLGGTSGPQGETQYF. CDR3 coding DNA: TGTGCCAGCAGCTTAGGAGGAACTAGCGGCCCTCAGGGAGAGACCCAGTACTTC. The chain has TRBV11-2 and TRBJ2-5; 8 bases are shared with TRBD2. The CDR3 is made up of 18 amino acids. From germline, CDR1 is SGHAT and CDR2 FQNNGV. The J segment lost 4 bases and the V segment lost 1 base, leaving 14 bases of the junction unmatched.

This sequence joins TRBV12-3 or TRBV12-4 and TRBJ2-1; the D gene is possibly TRBD2 (7 bases). The CDR3 length is 15 residues. Trimming took 7 bases from V and 8 from J, leaving 21 bases between them. The CDR3: CASTFSGGASYEQFF. In nucleotides, the CDR3 is TGTGCCAGCACTTTTAGTGGGGGGGCCAGCTATGAGCAGTTCTTC.

This clonotype occurred a few times. The chain has TRBV6-1 and TRBJ1-2; D gene ambiguous. V was shortened by 7 bases and J by 7 bases, with 16 bases between the two germline ends. This CDR3 is built from 13 residues. CDR1 MNHNS and CDR2 SASEGT come from the germline V gene. The CDR3 coding sequence is TGTGCCAGCAACCCGACCCTAACGGGTGGCTACACCTTC. This gives the protein CASNPTLTGGYTF.

The rearrangement links TRBV11-3 to TRBJ1-6, with D hard to call. In germline, CDR1 is SGHNT, CDR2 YENEEA. Trimming removed 5 bases from V and 7 bases from J, with 15 bases in between. This CDR3 comprises 15 residues. The CDR3 DNA reads as TGTGCCAGCAGCCCTAGAGAGGTTCCGAATTCACCCCTCCACTTT. The encoded protein is CASSPREVPNSPLHF.

This clonotype occurred many times. The chain recombines TRBV6-5 with TRBJ1-5; 7 nucleotides agree with TRBD1. CDR1 and CDR2 from the germline V gene are MNHEY and SVGAGI. Losses at the gene ends were 6 bases for V and 0 bases for J; bases not matched to a gene: 5. The CDR3 runs 15 residues. Here the CDR3 DNA reads TGTGCCAGCAGAGCCCCAGGGGGTAGCAATCAGCCCCAGCATTTT. Protein: CASRAPGGSNQPQHF.

Ten or more counts support this clonotype. The chain has TRBV10-1 and TRBJ2-5; D is ambiguous. The germline V and J ends were trimmed by 9 bases and 6 bases, with 14 bases remaining between them. The CDR3 extends over 12 amino acids. Germline V gene lookup returns CDR1 WNHNN and CDR2 SYGVQD (reference sequence). CDR3 loop: CARLTMLKTQYF. In DNA form, the CDR3 reads TGCGCCAGACTTACCATGTTGAAGACCCAGTACTTC.

The gene calls are TRBV6-1 and TRBJ2-2; D is uncertain. Germline lookup yields CDR1 MNHNS and CDR2 SASEGT. The CDR3 sequence is 14 residues long. Trimming removed 6 bases from V and 6 bases from J, with 14 bases in between. The CDR3 nucleotides are TGTGCCAGCAGCCGTTCTAGTATGGCCGGGGAGCTGTTTTTT. Its protein product is CASSRSSMAGELFF.